The rows below give T cell receptor beta chains drawn from one sample of a study of CD8+CD57+ T cells in acquired aplastic anemia. TCRdb re-called the reads through MiXCR, storing one row per CDR3 protein. This sample has about 120,000 distinct CDR3 sequences, with nearly 40% found just once. Sequencing was carried out using sorted CD4+, CD8+, or CD8+CD57+ T cells (not recorded which) from PBMCs. The receptors derive from a human donor with aplastic anemia. CDR3s include the opening cysteine and the closing phenylalanine or tryptophan. A D gene is named only where the DNA matches it firmly. Size is stated for part of the rows, as once, few or many counts, or as a class when the clone is expanded.

clone_size	v_call	j_call	d_call	cdr3_aa	cdr3_nt
many	TRBV19	TRBJ1-3	NA	CASSYGQLLSGNTIYF	TGTGCCAGTAGTTATGGACAGCTACTCTCTGGAAACACCATATATTTT
NA	TRBV9	TRBJ2-3	NA	CASSVGYTDTQYF	TGTGCCAGCAGCGTAGGCTACACAGATACGCAGTATTTT
many	TRBV11-2	TRBJ1-6	NA	CASSLRQTGGSPLHF	TGTGCCAGCAGCTTAAGGCAGACAGGTGGTTCACCCCTCCACTTT
many	TRBV9	TRBJ1-6	NA	CASSAQGPLHF	TGTGCCAGCAGCGCTCAGGGTCCCCTCCACTTT
NA	TRBV6-1	TRBJ1-1	NA	CASREGGTLEAFF	TGTGCCAGCAGAGAGGGGGGAACATTGGAGGCTTTCTTT
NA	TRBV11-2	TRBJ2-3	NA	CASSLGSLLDTQYF	TGTGCCAGCAGCTTAGGGTCTCTTTTAGATACGCAGTATTTT
NA	TRBV7-7	TRBJ1-4	TRBD1	CASSKDRRKEKLFF	TGTGCTAGCAGCAAGGACAGGCGAAAGGAAAAACTGTTTTTT
many	TRBV7-2	TRBJ2-7	TRBD1	CASSIGQGKGYEQYF	TGTGCCAGCAGCATCGGACAGGGTAAGGGTTACGAGCAGTACTTC
NA	TRBV20-1	TRBJ2-7	TRBD1	CSAREAGQGREQYF	TGCAGTGCTAGGGAGGCAGGACAGGGTCGCGAGCAGTACTTC
NA	TRBV9	TRBJ2-1	NA	CASSVTGVNPYNEQFF	TGTGCCAGCAGCGTAACCGGGGTAAACCCCTACAATGAGCAGTTCTTC
NA	TRBV19	TRBJ2-7	NA	CASSTVDSLYF	TGTGCCAGTAGTACCGTCGACAGTCTGTACTTC
many	TRBV5-5	TRBJ1-2	NA	CASSLDDRSVYGYTF	TGTGCCAGCAGCTTGGACGACAGATCAGTCTATGGCTACACCTTC
many	TRBV5-1	TRBJ2-3	TRBD2	CASSLTSGNEDTQYF	TGCGCCAGCAGCTTGACTAGCGGTAATGAGGATACGCAGTATTTT
many	TRBV6-5	TRBJ2-1	NA	CASSYSWGELNEQFF	TGTGCCAGCAGTTACTCCTGGGGGGAACTCAATGAGCAGTTCTTC
NA	TRBV14	TRBJ2-1	NA	CASSRQYNEQFF	TGTGCCAGCAGTCGACAGTACAATGAGCAGTTCTTC
few	TRBV7-8	TRBJ2-7	TRBD1	CASSLKGDRRQYF	TGTGCCAGCAGCTTAAAGGGGGACAGAAGGCAGTACTTC